The rows below give T cell receptor beta chains drawn from one sample of a study of cytomegalovirus exposure and HLA in healthy donors. Profiled with immunoSEQ multiplex PCR; TCRdb holds only in-frame clones, not every one. Counted here are approximately 190,000 clones, about 12% occurring once; the ten biggest clones make up 7.8%. Source material: PBMCs. The source is a man in his fifties or sixties in good health and CMV-seropositive. CDR3s include the opening cysteine and the closing phenylalanine or tryptophan. Fields, in order: D gene, V gene, J gene, CDR3 protein. A D gene is named only where the DNA matches it firmly.

D gene: NA
V gene: TRBV7-8
J gene: TRBJ2-5
CDR3 protein: CASRTGQETQYF

D gene: NA
V gene: TRBV18
J gene: TRBJ1-1
CDR3 protein: CASSPSVEAFF

D gene: TRBD1
V gene: TRBV2
J gene: TRBJ1-1
CDR3 protein: CASRGQGEAFF

D gene: NA
V gene: TRBV7-2
J gene: TRBJ1-1
CDR3 protein: CASSFQTGNTEAFF

D gene: NA
V gene: TRBV10-3
J gene: TRBJ2-2
CDR3 protein: CAISGIGSTGELFF

D gene: NA
V gene: TRBV7-8
J gene: TRBJ2-3
CDR3 protein: CASSLLILQASTVYF

D gene: NA
V gene: TRBV7-2
J gene: TRBJ1-3
CDR3 protein: CASSLGGSGNTIYF

D gene: NA
V gene: TRBV7-9
J gene: TRBJ2-1
CDR3 protein: CASSGRDGTYNEQFF

D gene: TRBD2
V gene: TRBV7-2
J gene: TRBJ2-3
CDR3 protein: CASSSLAEYTDTQYF

D gene: NA
V gene: TRBV28
J gene: TRBJ1-1
CDR3 protein: CASSLAVWNTEAFF

D gene: NA
V gene: TRBV21-1
J gene: TRBJ1-6
CDR3 protein: CASSKSSRQGKVRYNSPLHF